The sequence of this T cell receptor beta chain was determined in a study of spatial heterogeneity in lung cancer. Time point in this sample: sample taken at primary tumor resection. In this sample, this clonotype turned up a few times. In germline, CDR1 is SGHDT, CDR2 YYEEEE. V was clipped by 4 bases and J by 5 bases, with 15 bases between them. The CDR3 runs to 14 residues. TCRdb processed the 5' RACE reads anew with MiXCR; each CDR3 protein has one entry. Of 35,000 to 40,000 distinct CDR3 sequences in the sample, less than 9% were seen once. Sequencing was performed on PBMCs, taken at surgery. The sequence was obtained from a female donor with early-stage non-small cell lung cancer. The gene calls are TRBV5-6 and TRBJ1-2; no clear D gene. Here the CDR3 reads CASSRTGFWYGYTF. For the CDR3, the DNA is TGTGCCAGCAGCCGGACGGGGTTTTGGTATGGCTACACCTTC.